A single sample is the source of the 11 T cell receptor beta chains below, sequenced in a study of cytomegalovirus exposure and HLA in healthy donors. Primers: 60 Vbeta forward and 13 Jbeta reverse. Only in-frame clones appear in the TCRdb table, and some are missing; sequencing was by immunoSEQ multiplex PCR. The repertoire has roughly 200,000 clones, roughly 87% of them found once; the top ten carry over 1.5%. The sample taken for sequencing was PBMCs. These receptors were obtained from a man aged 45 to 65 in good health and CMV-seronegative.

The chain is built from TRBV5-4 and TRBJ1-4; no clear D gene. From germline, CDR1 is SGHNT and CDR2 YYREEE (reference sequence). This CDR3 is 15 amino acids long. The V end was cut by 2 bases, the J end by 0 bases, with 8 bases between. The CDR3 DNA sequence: TGTGCCAGCAGCTTCGGCGGGCCAACTAATGAAAAACTGTTTTTT. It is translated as CASSFGGPTNEKLFF.

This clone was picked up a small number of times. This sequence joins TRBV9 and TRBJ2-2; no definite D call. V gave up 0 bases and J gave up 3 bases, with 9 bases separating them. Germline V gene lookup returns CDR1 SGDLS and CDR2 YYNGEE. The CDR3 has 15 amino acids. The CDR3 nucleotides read TGTGCCAGCAGCGTAGCCCTCCGGGACACCGGGGAGCTGTTTTTT. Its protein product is CASSVALRDTGELFF.

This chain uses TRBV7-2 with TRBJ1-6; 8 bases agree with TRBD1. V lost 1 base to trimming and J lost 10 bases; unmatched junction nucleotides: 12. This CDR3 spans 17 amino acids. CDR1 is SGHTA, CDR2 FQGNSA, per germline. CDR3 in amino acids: CASSLVPWDRQTSPLHF. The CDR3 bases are TGTGCCAGCAGCTTAGTCCCATGGGACAGGCAAACCTCACCCCTCCACTTT.

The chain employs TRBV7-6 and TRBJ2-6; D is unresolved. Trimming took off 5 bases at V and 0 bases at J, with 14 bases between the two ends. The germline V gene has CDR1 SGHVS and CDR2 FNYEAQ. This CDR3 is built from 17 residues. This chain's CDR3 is CASSKQGSGSGANVLTF. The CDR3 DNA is TGTGCCAGCAGCAAACAAGGTTCGGGCTCTGGGGCCAACGTCCTGACTTTC.

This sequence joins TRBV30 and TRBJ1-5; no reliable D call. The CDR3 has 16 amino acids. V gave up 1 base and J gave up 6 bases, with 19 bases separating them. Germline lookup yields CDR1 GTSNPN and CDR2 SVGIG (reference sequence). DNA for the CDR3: TGTGCCTGGAGTGGACCTCAGTTGGGTGGAGGTCAGCCCCAGCATTTT. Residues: CAWSGPQLGGGQPQHF. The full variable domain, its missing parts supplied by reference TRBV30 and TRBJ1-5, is SQTIHQWPATLVQPVGSPLSLECTVEGTSNPNLYWYRQAAGRGLQLLFYSVGIGQISSEVPQNLSASRPQDRQFILSSKKLLLSDSGFYLCAWSGPQLGGGQPQHFGDGTRLSIL.

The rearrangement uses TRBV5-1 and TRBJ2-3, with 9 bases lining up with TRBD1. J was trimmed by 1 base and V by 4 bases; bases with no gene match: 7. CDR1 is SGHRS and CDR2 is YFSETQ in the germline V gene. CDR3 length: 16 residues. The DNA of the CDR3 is TGCGCCAGCAGCCAAACCCGGGACAGGGGCACAGATACGCAGTATTTT. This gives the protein CASSQTRDRGTDTQYF.

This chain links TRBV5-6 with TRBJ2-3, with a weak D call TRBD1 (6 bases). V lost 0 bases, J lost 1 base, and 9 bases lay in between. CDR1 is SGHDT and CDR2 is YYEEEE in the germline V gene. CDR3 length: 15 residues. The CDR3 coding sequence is TGTGCCAGCAGCTTGGTCGGACAGCGCACAGATACGCAGTATTTT. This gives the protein CASSLVGQRTDTQYF.

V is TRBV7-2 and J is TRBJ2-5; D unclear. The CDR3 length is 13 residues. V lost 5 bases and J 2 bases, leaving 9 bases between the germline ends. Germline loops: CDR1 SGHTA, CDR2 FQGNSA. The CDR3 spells CASSISPQETQYF. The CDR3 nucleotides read TGTGCCAGCAGCATATCTCCTCAAGAGACCCAGTACTTC. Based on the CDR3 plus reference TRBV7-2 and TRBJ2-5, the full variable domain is GAGVSQSPSNKVTEKGKDVELRCDPISGHTALYWYRQSLGQGLEFLIYFQGNSAPDKSGLPSDRFSAERTGGSVSTLTIQRTQQEDSAVYLCASSISPQETQYFGPGTRLLVL.

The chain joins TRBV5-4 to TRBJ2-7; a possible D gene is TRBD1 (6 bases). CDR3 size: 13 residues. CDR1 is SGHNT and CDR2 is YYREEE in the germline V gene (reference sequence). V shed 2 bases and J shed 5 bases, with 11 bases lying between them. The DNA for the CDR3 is TGTGCCAGCAGCTTTCAGGGACAAAACGAGCAGTACTTC. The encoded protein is CASSFQGQNEQYF.

The CDR3 coding sequence is TGTGCCAGCAGCGCACAGGGGGTCGCAGATACGCAGTATTTT. Amino acids: CASSAQGVADTQYF. The J gene is TRBJ2-3, the V gene TRBV9; 8 bases align to TRBD1. Germline V gene data show CDR1 as SGDLS and CDR2 as YYNGEE. Trimming took 3 bases from V and 4 from J; bases not matched to a gene: 4. The CDR3 contains 14 residues.

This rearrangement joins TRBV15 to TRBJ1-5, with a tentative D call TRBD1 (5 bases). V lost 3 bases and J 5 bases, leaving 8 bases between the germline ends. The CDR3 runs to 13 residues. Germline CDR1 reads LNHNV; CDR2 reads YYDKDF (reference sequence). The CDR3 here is CATSRGGHQPQHF. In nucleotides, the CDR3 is TGTGCCACCAGCAGGGGGGGACATCAGCCCCAGCATTTT. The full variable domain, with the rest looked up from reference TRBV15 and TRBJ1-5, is DAMVIQNPRYQVTQFGKPVTLSCSQTLNHNVMYWYQQKSSQAPKLLFHYYDKDFNNEADTPDNFQSRRPNTSFCFLDIRSPGLGDTAMYLCATSRGGHQPQHFGDGTRLSIL.